Listed below are T cell receptor beta chains from one sample, sequenced in a study of blood T cells in healthy people across ages. TCRdb re-called the 5' RACE reads through MiXCR, storing one row per CDR3 protein. The repertoire has around 690,000 distinct CDR3 sequences, 58% of them found once; the top ten carry around 37%. Sequencing was carried out using blood. The receptors shown here come from a man aged 55 to 70 in good health. The CDR3 runs from the conserved cysteine through the conserved F or W. Fields, in order: V gene, D gene, clone size, J gene, CDR3 DNA, CDR3 protein. A D gene is named only where the DNA matches it firmly. The size of a clone is reported for some rows only, either as once, few or many, or as a class for expanded clones.

v_call: TRBV6-6
d_call: .
clone_size: few
j_call: TRBJ1-2
cdr3_nt: .
cdr3_aa: CASSYFQEAFFGYTF

v_call: TRBV10-3
d_call: .
clone_size: few
j_call: TRBJ1-2
cdr3_nt: TGTGCCATCAGTGAGTTAACCGGGAGAGATGGCTACACCTTC
cdr3_aa: CAISELTGRDGYTF

v_call: TRBV5-1
d_call: TRBD2
clone_size: few
j_call: TRBJ2-4
cdr3_nt: TGCGCCAGCAGCACGCGGGGGAGGAACATTCAGTACTTC
cdr3_aa: CASSTRGRNIQYF

v_call: TRBV12-3/TRBV12-4
d_call: .
clone_size: few
j_call: TRBJ2-7
cdr3_nt: TGTGCCAGCAGTTTGCGCAGGAACTACGAGCAGTACTTC
cdr3_aa: CASSLRRNYEQYF

v_call: TRBV7-2
d_call: TRBD1
clone_size: .
j_call: TRBJ2-5
cdr3_nt: TGTGCCAGCAGCTTGGAAGACAGGGGTCAGGGAGAGACCCAGTACTTC
cdr3_aa: CASSLEDRGQGETQYF

v_call: TRBV29-1
d_call: .
clone_size: few
j_call: TRBJ1-2
cdr3_nt: TGCAGCGAGGGGGACCGAGGGGGCTACACCTTC
cdr3_aa: CSEGDRGGYTF

v_call: TRBV20-1
d_call: TRBD2
clone_size: many
j_call: TRBJ2-5
cdr3_nt: TGCAGTGCTAGAGGGGAACTAGCGGCGGGGCGGGATTCAGAGACCCAGTACTTC
cdr3_aa: CSARGELAAGRDSETQYF

v_call: TRBV10-3
d_call: .
clone_size: .
j_call: TRBJ2-7
cdr3_nt: TGTGCCACCGCAATAGGGGAAAACTACGAGCAGTACTTC
cdr3_aa: CATAIGENYEQYF

v_call: TRBV5-1
d_call: .
clone_size: once
j_call: TRBJ2-7
cdr3_nt: TGCGCCAGCAGCTTTCGGTCAGGGGCGGCCTACGAGCAGTACTTC
cdr3_aa: CASSFRSGAAYEQYF

v_call: TRBV5-1
d_call: .
clone_size: few
j_call: TRBJ2-1
cdr3_nt: TGCGCCAGCAGCTTGGTTTCCGGGGGGCGTTTCAATGAGCAGTTCTTC
cdr3_aa: CASSLVSGGRFNEQFF

v_call: TRBV12-3/TRBV12-4
d_call: .
clone_size: .
j_call: TRBJ1-4
cdr3_nt: TGTGCCAGCAGTTTAACTCCGGACAGCGGTTCGGGAAAACTGTTTTTT
cdr3_aa: CASSLTPDSGSGKLFF

v_call: TRBV18
d_call: .
clone_size: .
j_call: TRBJ1-5
cdr3_nt: TGTGCCAGCTCACCAAATGGACGGATCAATCAGCCCCAGCATTTT
cdr3_aa: CASSPNGRINQPQHF

v_call: TRBV9
d_call: .
clone_size: .
j_call: TRBJ2-7
cdr3_nt: TGTGCCAGCAGCTATTCAATTCGGTCGGAGCAGTACTTC
cdr3_aa: CASSYSIRSEQYF

v_call: TRBV12-3/TRBV12-4
d_call: .
clone_size: .
j_call: TRBJ2-1
cdr3_nt: TGTGCCAGCAGTTTCAACGCCAATGAGCAGTTCTTC
cdr3_aa: CASSFNANEQFF

v_call: TRBV12-3/TRBV12-4
d_call: TRBD1
clone_size: once
j_call: TRBJ2-1
cdr3_nt: TGTGCCAGCAGTACGACAGGGGGCAGGGTGAATGAGCAGTTCTTC
cdr3_aa: CASSTTGGRVNEQFF

v_call: TRBV7-2
d_call: .
clone_size: .
j_call: TRBJ2-5
cdr3_nt: TGTGCCAGCAGCTTAGATGCGTGGGAGACCCAGTACTTC
cdr3_aa: CASSLDAWETQYF

v_call: TRBV12-3/TRBV12-4
d_call: TRBD2
clone_size: few
j_call: TRBJ2-4
cdr3_nt: TGTGCCAGCAGCAAGACTAGCGGGGAGGAAAACATTCAGTACTTC
cdr3_aa: CASSKTSGEENIQYF

v_call: TRBV7-9
d_call: .
clone_size: once
j_call: TRBJ2-1
cdr3_nt: TGTGCCAGCAGCTTAGGTAGAGGGGGCGATTCCGGGGGTGAGCAGTTCTTC
cdr3_aa: CASSLGRGGDSGGEQFF

v_call: TRBV20-1
d_call: .
clone_size: few
j_call: TRBJ1-2
cdr3_nt: TGCAGTGCTAGGAAGGACATCTCTAACTATGGCTACACCTTC
cdr3_aa: CSARKDISNYGYTF

v_call: TRBV3-1
d_call: TRBD1
clone_size: .
j_call: TRBJ2-3
cdr3_nt: TGTGCCTGCAGCCAAGAAACAGGGGGGACAGATACGCAGTATTTT
cdr3_aa: CACSQETGGTDTQYF

v_call: TRBV7-2
d_call: TRBD1
clone_size: .
j_call: TRBJ2-3
cdr3_nt: TGTGCCAGCAGCTTCCCGACAGGGAACACGGATACGCAGTATTTT
cdr3_aa: CASSFPTGNTDTQYF

v_call: TRBV13
d_call: .
clone_size: .
j_call: TRBJ1-1
cdr3_nt: TGTGCCAGCAGCTTAGGGGTGGGGAACACTGAAGCTTTCTTT
cdr3_aa: CASSLGVGNTEAFF

v_call: TRBV20-1
d_call: TRBD2
clone_size: few
j_call: TRBJ2-3
cdr3_nt: TGCAGCTCGCTAGCGGGGGAGACCACAGATACGCAGTATTTT
cdr3_aa: CSSLAGETTDTQYF

v_call: TRBV6-1
d_call: .
clone_size: .
j_call: TRBJ2-7
cdr3_nt: TGTGCCAGCAAAGGTGGAACGCTAGGTTACTACGAGCAGTACTTC
cdr3_aa: CASKGGTLGYYEQYF

v_call: TRBV6-6
d_call: TRBD1
clone_size: few
j_call: TRBJ1-2
cdr3_nt: TGTGCCAGCAGTCCGACGGAAACAGGGGGCGGTAGGGGCTACACCTTC
cdr3_aa: CASSPTETGGGRGYTF

v_call: TRBV20-1
d_call: .
clone_size: .
j_call: TRBJ2-3
cdr3_nt: TGCAGTGCTAGGGACGGGGGGCCGAGCACAGATACGCAGTATTTT
cdr3_aa: CSARDGGPSTDTQYF

v_call: TRBV7-9
d_call: TRBD1
clone_size: .
j_call: TRBJ1-2
cdr3_nt: TGTGCCAGCAGCTTAGTTACGGACAGGGGTGGCTACACCTTC
cdr3_aa: CASSLVTDRGGYTF

v_call: TRBV2
d_call: TRBD1
clone_size: .
j_call: TRBJ1-6
cdr3_nt: TGTGCCACCAGTGCCTCTCAGGGGGCTGGGGCACCCCTCCACTTT
cdr3_aa: CATSASQGAGAPLHF

v_call: TRBV29-1
d_call: .
clone_size: .
j_call: TRBJ2-5
cdr3_nt: TGCAGCGGGGGAGTGGGTTTACAAGAGACCCAGTACTTC
cdr3_aa: CSGGVGLQETQYF

v_call: TRBV6-5
d_call: .
clone_size: few
j_call: TRBJ2-6
cdr3_nt: TGTGCCAGCGGAGGGGGTGGGGCCAACGTCCTGACTTTC
cdr3_aa: CASGGGGANVLTF

v_call: TRBV5-1
d_call: TRBD1
clone_size: .
j_call: TRBJ2-3
cdr3_nt: TGCGCCAGCAGCAAAGGACAGGGGACAGATACGCAGTATTTT
cdr3_aa: CASSKGQGTDTQYF

v_call: TRBV27
d_call: .
clone_size: .
j_call: TRBJ2-5
cdr3_nt: TGTGCCAGCAGCCCCAACGGCCGGCGAGAGACCCAGTACTTC
cdr3_aa: CASSPNGRRETQYF

v_call: TRBV25-1
d_call: .
clone_size: .
j_call: TRBJ2-1
cdr3_nt: TGTGCCAGCAGTGACCCCCGGGGGAGCTCCTACAATGAGCAGTTCTTC
cdr3_aa: CASSDPRGSSYNEQFF

v_call: TRBV7-2
d_call: .
clone_size: .
j_call: TRBJ2-7
cdr3_nt: TGTGCCAGCCCATCTGGCGGGGGCAGCTCCTACAATGAGCAGTACTTC
cdr3_aa: CASPSGGGSSYNEQYF

v_call: TRBV5-1
d_call: TRBD2
clone_size: once
j_call: TRBJ2-1
cdr3_nt: TGCGCCAGCAGCGGGACTAGCGGGAGGGCCGTTGAGCAGTTCTTC
cdr3_aa: CASSGTSGRAVEQFF

v_call: TRBV12-3/TRBV12-4
d_call: .
clone_size: .
j_call: TRBJ2-3
cdr3_nt: TGTGCCAGCAGTTTAAAGGGGGGCCGCACAGATACGCAGTATTTT
cdr3_aa: CASSLKGGRTDTQYF

v_call: TRBV12-3/TRBV12-4
d_call: TRBD2
clone_size: few
j_call: TRBJ2-3
cdr3_nt: TGTGCCAGCACGACTCCGGGACTGGGAGGGGATACGCAGTATTTT
cdr3_aa: CASTTPGLGGDTQYF

v_call: TRBV20-1
d_call: TRBD1
clone_size: .
j_call: TRBJ1-2
cdr3_nt: TGCAGTGCCGGACAGGGGCGTCTTTCCAACTATGGCTACACCTTC
cdr3_aa: CSAGQGRLSNYGYTF

v_call: TRBV24-1
d_call: .
clone_size: .
j_call: TRBJ2-7
cdr3_nt: TGTGCCACCAGTGACACCAGAGGAGGGGTTAGATACGAGCAGTACTTC
cdr3_aa: CATSDTRGGVRYEQYF